The TCR beta chain under discussion was sequenced for a study of neoadjuvant anti-PD-1 for oral cavity cancer. The time point: after neoadjuvant nivolumab, at surgical resection. No culture or expansion preceded analysis of these blood cells. Study observations and caveats: After neoadjuvant nivolumab, PBMC T cell clonality was significantly higher in non-responders than responders. Only three patients per response group were TCR-analyzed; validation needed.

Generated by immunoSEQ multiplex PCR, the TCRdb table keeps only in-frame clones and is missing some. The sample consists of around 67,000 clones, approximately 87% of them appearing once. Germline lookup yields CDR1 MNHGY and CDR2 SAAAGT. J was trimmed by 6 bases and V by 6 bases; bases with no gene match: 15. There are 17 residues in the CDR3. As for this clone: Its target is not known.

The chain links TRBV6-8 to TRBJ2-1; 9 bases align to TRBD2. The origin of this receptor is a person between 35 and 79 years old with oral cavity squamous cell carcinoma. The starting material was PBMCs, obtained after nivolumab (anti-PD-1) treatment. As DNA, the CDR3 is TGTGCCAGCAGCTCCCCGTGGGCGGGAGGGCCACGCAATGAGCAGTTCTTC. Translation gives CASSSPWAGGPRNEQFF.